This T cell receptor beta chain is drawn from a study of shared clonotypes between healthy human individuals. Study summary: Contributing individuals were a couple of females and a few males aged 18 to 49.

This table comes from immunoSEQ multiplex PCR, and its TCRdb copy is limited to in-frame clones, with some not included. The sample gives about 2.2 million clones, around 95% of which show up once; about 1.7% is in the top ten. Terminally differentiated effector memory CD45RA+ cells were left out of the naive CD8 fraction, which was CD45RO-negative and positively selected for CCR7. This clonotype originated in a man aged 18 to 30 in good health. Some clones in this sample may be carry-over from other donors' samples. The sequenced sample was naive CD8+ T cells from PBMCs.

In DNA, the CDR3 is TGTGCCAGCAGTTCCCCGAAGGGGCGCGGGTTCACTGACGAGCAGTACTTC. It encodes CASSSPKGRGFTDEQYF. This chain uses TRBV27 with TRBJ2-7; D is perhaps TRBD1 or TRBD2 (5 bases each). The ends were cut back, 4 bases at V and 5 bases at J, with 24 bases in the middle. CDR3 size: 17 residues. Germline loops: CDR1 MNHEY, CDR2 SMNVEV (reference sequence).